This T cell receptor (beta chain) was sequenced during a study of blood T cell repertoires in COVID-19. At the level of the study: The analysed material was cDNA or gDNA that came from T cells, B-cell-depleted T cells, or PBMCs.

In the original analysis: By means of reference gene primer amplification, nucleated cell counts were estimated. Produced via immunoSEQ multiplex PCR; TCRdb's table is partial and in-frame only. That table supplies the V and J calls and clone size; D and trimming were determined from the DNA. The sample lists around 95,000 clones; 85% were seen once. Trimming cost V 0 bases and J 4 bases; bases outside gene matches: 6. This CDR3 has 15 amino acids. Germline V gives CDR1 GTSNPN, CDR2 SVGIG (reference sequence). What was sequenced was peripheral blood. The rearrangement links TRBV30 to TRBJ2-3, with 8 bases lining up with TRBD2. This clonotype originated in a man between 50 and 59 years old with active or convalescent COVID-19. The CDR3 DNA reads TGTGCCTGGAGTGTCGGGCTAGCGGGCCCAGATACGCAGTATTTT. Translation: CAWSVGLAGPDTQYF.